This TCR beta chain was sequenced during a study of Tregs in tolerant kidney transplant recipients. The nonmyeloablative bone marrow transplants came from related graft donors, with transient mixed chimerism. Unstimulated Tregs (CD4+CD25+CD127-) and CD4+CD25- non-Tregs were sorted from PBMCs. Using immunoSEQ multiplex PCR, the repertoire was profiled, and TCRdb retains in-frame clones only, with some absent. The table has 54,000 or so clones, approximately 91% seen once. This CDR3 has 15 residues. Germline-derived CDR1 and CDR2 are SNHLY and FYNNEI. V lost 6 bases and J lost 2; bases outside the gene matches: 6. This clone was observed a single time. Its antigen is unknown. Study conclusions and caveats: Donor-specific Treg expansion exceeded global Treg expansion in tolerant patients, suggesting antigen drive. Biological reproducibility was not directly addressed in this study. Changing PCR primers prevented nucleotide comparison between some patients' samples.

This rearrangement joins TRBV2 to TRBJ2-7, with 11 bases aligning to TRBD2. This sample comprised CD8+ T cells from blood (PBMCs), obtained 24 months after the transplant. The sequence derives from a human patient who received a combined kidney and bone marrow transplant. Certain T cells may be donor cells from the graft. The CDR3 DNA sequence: TGTGCCAGCAGAGGAACTAGCGGGGGTCCCTACGAGCAGTACTTC. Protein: CASRGTSGGPYEQYF. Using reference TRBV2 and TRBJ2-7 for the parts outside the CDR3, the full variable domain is EPEVTQTPSHQVTQMGQEVILRCVPISNHLYFYWYRQILGQKVEFLVSFYNNEISEKSEIFDDQFSVERPDGSNFTLKIRSTKLEDSAMYFCASRGTSGGPYEQYFGPGTRLTVT.